Below are 6 T cell receptor beta chains sequenced from a single sample in a study of blood T cell repertoires in COVID-19. Data came from immunoSEQ multiplex PCR; TCRdb stores just in-frame clones and leaves some out. The table records around 290,000 clones, 70% to 90% of them present only once. Sequencing was performed on PBMCs or T cells enriched from blood (not recorded which). Every receptor here comes from a woman aged 60-75 years in a cohort exposed to, infected with or recovered from COVID-19 (not recorded which).

The chain uses TRBV5-1 and TRBJ2-2, with D unclear. CDR3 size: 13 residues. Germline CDR1 and CDR2: SGHRS and YFSETQ. Trimming pared 4 bases from V and 4 bases from J, leaving 8 bases between. Here the CDR3 reads CASSLYSTGELFF. The CDR3 DNA reads TGCGCCAGCAGCCTCTACAGCACCGGGGAGCTGTTTTTT.

J is TRBJ2-1 and V is TRBV19, with D tentatively TRBD2 (7 bases). The CDR3 runs to 16 residues. Germline loops: CDR1 LNHDA, CDR2 SQIVND (reference sequence). Deletions cut 7 bases from V and 10 bases from J, with 26 bases between. Written as DNA, the CDR3 is TGTGCCAGTACTTTCGGGGGGCGGGGGACTTCGGGCGAGCAGTTCTTC. This codes for CASTFGGRGTSGEQFF.

The genes are TRBV13 and TRBJ2-1; 12 bases line up with TRBD2. This CDR3 region has 15 residues. Germline values: CDR1 PRHDT, CDR2 FYEKMQ (reference sequence). The J segment lost 7 bases and the V segment lost 5 bases, leaving 6 bases of the junction unmatched. For the CDR3, the DNA is TGTGCCAGCAGCCACGGACTAGCGGGAAGGAATGAGCAGTTCTTC. As protein: CASSHGLAGRNEQFF.

Here the CDR3 DNA reads TGTGCCAGCAAGAGACAGGGTGTCGCCCCCCCTAATGAAAAACTGTTTTTT. Translation gives CASKRQGVAPPNEKLFF. V usage is TRBV6-4 and J usage is TRBJ1-4, with 7 bases that match TRBD1. The germline V gene has CDR1 MRHNA and CDR2 SNTAGT. V lost 7 bases and J lost 3; bases outside the gene matches: 14. The CDR3 runs 17 residues.

The chain is built from TRBV2 and TRBJ2-1; 13 bases line up with TRBD2. With 5 bases clipped from V and 7 bases from J, the junction kept 5 bases outside the gene matches. The V gene's germline CDR1 is SNHLY and CDR2 FYNNEI. The CDR3 totals 15 residues. CDR3 nucleotide sequence: TGTGCCAGCAGTTTACTAGCGGGAGGGCCTAATGAGCAGTTCTTC. It translates to CASSLLAGGPNEQFF.

The chain combines TRBV5-1 with TRBJ2-5, with 10 bases aligning to TRBD2. J was trimmed by 2 bases and V by 1 base; bases with no gene match: 5. Looked up from germline, CDR1 is SGHRS and CDR2 is YFSETQ. There are 16 residues in the CDR3. In nucleotides, the CDR3 is TGCGCCAGCAGCTTGTCCGGACTAGCGGCTCAAGAGACCCAGTACTTC. Amino acid sequence: CASSLSGLAAQETQYF.